The clone carrying this TCR beta chain was detected a few times. These data come from a study of blood T cell repertoires in COVID-19. Clones were sequenced by immunoSEQ multiplex PCR, and TCRdb holds only the in-frame ones, with some missing. The repertoire includes around 200,000 clones, about 85% of them detected once, and around 4.9% sits in the top ten. This CDR3 is built from 15 residues. The V and J ends lost 7 bases and 7 bases, in that order; junction bases with no gene match: 10. In germline, CDR1 is SNHLY, CDR2 FYNNEI. Source material: peripheral blood. The J gene is TRBJ2-1, the V gene TRBV2; 10 bases agree with TRBD1. The TCR comes from a woman of 80 years or more with acute or convalescent COVID-19. CDR3 protein: CASMPRQGAANEQFF. In nucleotides, the CDR3 is TGTGCCAGCATGCCCAGACAGGGGGCTGCGAATGAGCAGTTCTTC.